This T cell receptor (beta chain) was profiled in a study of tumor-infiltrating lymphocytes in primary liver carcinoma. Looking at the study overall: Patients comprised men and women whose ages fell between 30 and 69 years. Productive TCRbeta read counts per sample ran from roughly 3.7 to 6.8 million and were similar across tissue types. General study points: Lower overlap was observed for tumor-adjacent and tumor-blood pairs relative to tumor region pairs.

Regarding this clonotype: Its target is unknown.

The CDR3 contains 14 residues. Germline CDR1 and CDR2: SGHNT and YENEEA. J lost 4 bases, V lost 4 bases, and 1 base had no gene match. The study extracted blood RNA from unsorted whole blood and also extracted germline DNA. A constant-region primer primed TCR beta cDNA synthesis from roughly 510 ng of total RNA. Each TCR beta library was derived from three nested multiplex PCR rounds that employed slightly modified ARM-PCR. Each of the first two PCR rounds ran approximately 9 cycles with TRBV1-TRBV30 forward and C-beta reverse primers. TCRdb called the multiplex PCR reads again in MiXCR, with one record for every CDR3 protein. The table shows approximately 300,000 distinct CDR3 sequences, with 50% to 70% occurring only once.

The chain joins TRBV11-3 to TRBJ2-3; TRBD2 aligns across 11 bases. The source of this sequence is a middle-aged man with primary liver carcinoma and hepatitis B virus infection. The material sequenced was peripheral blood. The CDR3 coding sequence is TGTGCCAGCAGCTGGACTAGCGGGTCAGATACGCAGTATTTT. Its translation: CASSWTSGSDTQYF.